This T cell receptor (beta chain) derives from a study of regulatory T cells in long-lasting Graves disease. In germline, CDR1 is SGHAT, CDR2 FQNNGV. The V end lost 5 bases, the J end lost 7 bases, and 21 bases lay between the germline ends. The CDR3 has 16 residues. Overall study results and limits: Sample size, which was small, may have reduced accuracy.

The authors built TCR beta libraries using iRepertoire HTBI primers and Arm-PCR of CDR3 regions. TCRdb used MiXCR to reprocess the multiplex PCR reads, holding one entry per CDR3 protein. The data hold hundreds of thousands of distinct CDR3 sequences, with roughly 16% observed a single time. Many counts were recorded for this clonotype. No antigen is known for it. The time point: newly diagnosed GD, antithyroid drugs for less than 3 months. Following extraction of RNA from PBMCs, that RNA was used to make the TCR library. These data were also reused for a study on T cells in Graves' hyperthyroidism and ophthalmopathy. From that paper: Ophthalmopathy cases were set apart from stable hyperthyroidism by a 13 V-J model.

Sequencing was performed on peripheral blood mononuclear cells (PBMCs), taken at new diagnosis, from a patient treated with antithyroid drugs. This sequence originates from a woman aged 35 to 60 with Graves disease. This sequence joins TRBV11-2 and TRBJ2-1, with a possible D match to TRBD2 (7 bases). Here the CDR3 DNA reads TGTGCCAGCAGCCCCATAAAGGGGGGGGCGGGGAATGAGCAGTTCTTC. It yields the protein CASSPIKGGAGNEQFF.